This T cell receptor (beta chain) was identified in a study of T cell repertoires in aging, cancer and after chemotherapy. Study in general: The whole study produced a dataset of roughly 8.8 million TCR reads.

A mixed TRB-A/B primer pool amplified rearranged TRB by multiplex touch-down PCR. Each CDR3 protein gets one entry after TCRdb re-called the multiplex PCR reads with MiXCR. The top ten hold around 13% of the sample, which has several thousand distinct CDR3 sequences, 33% seen once. The CDR3 loop spans 12 amino acids. Trimming removed 1 base from V and 10 bases from J, with 11 bases in between. The germline CDR1 and CDR2 sequences are DFQATT and SNEGSKA (reference sequence). Study results and limitations: No conclusions about immunological memory after chemotherapy can be drawn from the repertoire data.

Amplification of TCR beta used genomic DNA extracted from peripheral blood. As regards this clonotype: Its target is not known.

V gene TRBV20-1 combines with J gene TRBJ2-1; unclear D gene. This clonotype was sampled from a human donor in good health. The donor label of this sample is uncertain. Material: blood. The CDR3 sequence is CSARGSENEQFF. The CDR3, as DNA: TGCAGTGCTAGAGGATCTGAGAACGAGCAGTTCTTC.